This paragraph covers one T cell receptor (beta chain) sequence. The data derive from a study of T cell responses to AZD1222 COVID-19 vaccine. The method was immunoSEQ multiplex PCR; TCRdb's version includes in-frame clones alone and lacks a portion of them. The sample consists of about 110,000 clones, roughly 89% of them appearing once. The sequence came from an adult in good health. Sequenced material: peripheral blood, taken on day 0 of MenACWY control vaccination.

The CDR3 DNA reads TGTGCCAGCAGTTATTCCACAGGGACTGGCTACACCTTC. Its translation: CASSYSTGTGYTF. The chain uses TRBV6-5 and TRBJ1-2; D is possibly TRBD1 (6 bases). The CDR3 has 13 residues. Germline CDR1 is MNHEY and CDR2 is SVGAGI. The V and J ends lost 3 bases and 7 bases respectively, with 12 bases between them.